This entry features one T cell receptor beta chain sequence. TCRdb used MiXCR to reprocess the 5' RACE reads, holding one entry per CDR3 protein. The repertoire holds fewer than 900,000 distinct CDR3 sequences, with approximately 22% as singletons. CDR1 is SGHRS, CDR2 YFSETQ, per germline. V gave up 6 bases and J gave up 9 bases, with 19 bases separating them. The CDR3 has 15 amino acids. The data stem from a study of identical twins. The same sample was also used in a study of T cells expressing NK-cell markers.

This receptor was identified in a young woman in good health. Sequenced material: PBMCs. The chain uses TRBV5-1 and TRBJ1-6; possibly TRBD1 for D (6 bases). CDR3 region: CASTTLDSMRSPLHF. CDR3 nucleotide sequence: TGCGCCAGCACCACCCTGGACAGTATGCGTTCACCCCTCCACTTT.